This T cell receptor beta chain was found in a study of T-cell reconstitution after alpha-beta-depleted transplantation in children. Findings and limits, study-wide: In some patients, recipient T cells and intrathymic progenitors surviving conditioning explained high day-60 diversity. Expanded graft clones numbering several hundred reportedly gave rise to alpha-beta T cells about two months after transplant. When one year had passed after transplant, most T-cell counts and diversity came from newly produced T cells.

Unique molecular identifiers tagged the TCRbeta library. TCRdb ran MiXCR on the PCR reads and lists one entry per CDR3 protein. Of fewer than 700,000 distinct CDR3 sequences listed, 20% to 25% are singletons. The J segment lost 4 bases and the V segment lost 3 bases, leaving 4 bases of the junction unmatched. This CDR3 region has 14 residues. Germline CDR1 and CDR2: SGHVS and FNYEAQ. For this clonotype: No antigen is known for it.

This chain uses TRBV7-6 with TRBJ2-7, with 9 bases matching TRBD2. Specimen: PBMCs, mostly from graft donor cells, collected 360 days after TCRalphabeta/CD19-depleted stem cell transplant. This TCR was sampled from a boy in the first two years of life who had a stem cell transplant for acute myeloid leukemia, so the T cells may come from the graft donor. The CDR3 DNA sequence: TGTGCCAGCAGCTTTCCTAGCGGGAATTACGAGCAGTACGTC. Its translation: CASSFPSGNYEQYV.